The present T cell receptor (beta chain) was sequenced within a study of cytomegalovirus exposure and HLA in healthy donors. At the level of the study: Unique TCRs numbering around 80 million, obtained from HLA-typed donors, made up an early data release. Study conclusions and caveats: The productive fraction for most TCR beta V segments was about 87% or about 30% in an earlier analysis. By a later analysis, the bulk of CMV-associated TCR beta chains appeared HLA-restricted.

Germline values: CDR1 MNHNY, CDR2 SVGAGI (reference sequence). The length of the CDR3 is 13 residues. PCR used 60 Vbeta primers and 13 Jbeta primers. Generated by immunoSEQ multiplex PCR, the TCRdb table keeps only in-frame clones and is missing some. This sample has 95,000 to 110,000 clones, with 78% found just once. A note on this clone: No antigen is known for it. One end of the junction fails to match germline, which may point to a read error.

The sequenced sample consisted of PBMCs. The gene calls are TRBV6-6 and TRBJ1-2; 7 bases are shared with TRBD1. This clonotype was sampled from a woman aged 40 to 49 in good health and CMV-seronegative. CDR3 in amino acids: CASSPWGSQGFSF. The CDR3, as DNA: TGTGCCAGCAGTCCCTGGGGGTCACAGGGGTTTAGCTTC.